This T cell receptor (beta chain) was obtained from a study of T cell repertoires in cytomegalovirus infection. Across the whole study: An indication of both CMV infection and matching HLA type came from public TCR beta signatures. Study observations and caveats: HLA-C-restricted, CMV-specific TCR beta clonotypes were dominant ex vivo.

This clonotype was seen a handful of times. The antigen is not known. TCRdb used MiXCR to reprocess the reads, holding one entry per CDR3 protein. The sample includes a few hundred thousand distinct CDR3 sequences, 15% to 20% of them seen just once. The source is a human donor in good health (CMV status not recorded). Some clones in this sample may be carry-over from other donors' samples. The sequenced material came from CD8+ T cells from PBMCs.

CDR3 sequence reads: CASSPRNSGANVLTF. DNA for the CDR3: TGTGCCAGCAGCCCACGCAACTCTGGGGCCAACGTCCTGACTTTC. This chain joins TRBV7-9 and TRBJ2-6; D is unclear. The V and J ends lost 5 bases and 0 bases respectively, with 8 bases between them. The CDR3 is made up of 15 amino acids. The germline V gene encodes CDR1 SEHNR and CDR2 FQNEAQ (reference sequence).